Sequencing of this TCR beta chain was carried out in a study of T cell responses to AZD1222 COVID-19 vaccine. Germline loops: CDR1 SGHRS, CDR2 YFSETQ. The V gene end was trimmed by 4 bases and the J gene end by 0 bases; junction bases not matched to a gene: 6. CDR3 length: 15 amino acids. The method was immunoSEQ multiplex PCR; TCRdb's version includes in-frame clones alone and lacks a portion of them. Of more than 100,000 clones in the sample, around 92% were seen once. This clone appeared a few times. This material consisted of peripheral blood, taken 28 days after the second AZD1222 dose. The chain recombines TRBV5-1 with TRBJ1-1; 7 positions agree with TRBD1. This TCR derives from an adult who received the AZD1222 COVID-19 vaccine. Here the CDR3 reads CASSLQGQMNTEAFF. Written as DNA, the CDR3 is TGCGCCAGCAGCCTACAGGGGCAAATGAACACTGAAGCTTTCTTT.